The 23 T cell receptor beta chains presented below share a single source sample, sequenced in a study of response to subunit inactivated influenza vaccine. TCRdb reprocessed the RT-PCR reads via MiXCR and lists one record per CDR3 protein. This table has 590,000 or so distinct CDR3 sequences, approximately 14% appearing once. Material: PBMCs from blood, obtained 14 days before vaccination. These receptors came from a man aged 50 or older who received an inactivated influenza vaccine.

This clonotype showed up just a few times. The genes are TRBV20-1 and TRBJ2-1; 7 nucleotides agree with TRBD2. Germline assignment: CDR1 DFQATT and CDR2 SNEGSKA (reference sequence). The V and J ends lost 0 bases and 3 bases, in that order; junction bases with no gene match: 5. The CDR3 spans 15 residues. The CDR3 DNA follows: TGCAGTGCTAGAGATGGGGGGGGTAACTACAATGAGCAGTTCTTC. Translating it yields CSARDGGGNYNEQFF.

The rearrangement links TRBV28 to TRBJ2-1, with D hard to call. The germline V gene has CDR1 MDHEN and CDR2 SYDVKM. The CDR3 is 14 residues long. Trimming left V 6 bases short and J 0 bases short, with 9 bases between. The CDR3 sequence: CASRWASSYNEQFF. In nucleotides, the CDR3 is TGTGCCAGCAGATGGGCAAGCTCCTACAATGAGCAGTTCTTC.

In this sample, this clonotype turned up many times. This chain links TRBV20-1 with TRBJ2-1; TRBD2 agrees at 9 bases. CDR3 length: 17 residues. Germline V lookup: CDR1 DFQATT, CDR2 SNEGSKA (reference sequence). J was trimmed by 4 bases and V by 0 bases; bases with no gene match: 10. The chain's CDR3 is CSARDAASGTIYNEQFF. The DNA for the CDR3 is TGCAGTGCTAGAGATGCGGCTAGCGGGACCATTTACAATGAGCAGTTCTTC.

This clonotype has just a few counts. In nucleotides, the CDR3 is TGTGCCAGCAGTTTAATGCTTTTGGGGCTGAACACTGAAGCTTTCTTT. Protein: CASSLMLLGLNTEAFF. The J gene is TRBJ1-1, the V gene TRBV28; D perhaps matches TRBD1 (5 bases). This CDR3 is 16 amino acids long. Trimming stripped 2 bases from V and 0 bases from J, with 13 bases between. Germline V gene lookup returns CDR1 MDHEN and CDR2 SYDVKM.

This clonotype was seen more than once but under ten times. The chain employs TRBV20-1 and TRBJ2-1; tentative D call: TRBD2 (5 bases). V lost 0 bases and J 9 bases, leaving 21 bases between the germline ends. Germline-derived CDR1 and CDR2 are DFQATT and SNEGSKA (reference sequence). CDR3 length: 16 amino acids. Written as DNA, the CDR3 is TGCAGTGCTAGAGATCCCGCGCGAGGGTTGAACATTGAGCAGTTCTTC. It specifies CSARDPARGLNIEQFF.

This rearrangement joins TRBV5-1 to TRBJ2-2, with 12 bases aligning to TRBD2. The CDR3 is 15 residues long. Germline values: CDR1 SGHRS, CDR2 YFSETQ. V gave up 3 bases and J gave up 6 bases; unmatched junction bases: 3. CDR3 nucleotides: TGCGCCAGCAGCTCTAGACTAGCGGGGGCCGGGGAGCTGTTTTTT. Its protein product is CASSSRLAGAGELFF.

Only a few counts were recorded for this clonotype. The rearrangement joins TRBV5-4 to TRBJ2-6; D gene uncertain. Per germline, CDR1 SGHNT and CDR2 YYREEE (reference sequence). The V and J ends lost 0 bases and 4 bases respectively, with 14 bases between them. The CDR3 spans 17 residues. In nucleotides, the CDR3 is TGTGCCAGCAGCTTGGGAAAGGGTTTCTCGGGGGCCAACGTCCTGACTTTC. Translating gives CASSLGKGFSGANVLTF.

This clonotype has a count of ten or more. Here the CDR3 DNA reads TGTGCCAGCAGGACGGGAGTGGTAAAAGATACGCAGTATTTT. Protein product: CASRTGVVKDTQYF. V and J are TRBV11-2 and TRBJ2-3; maybe TRBD2 (6 bases). Germline assignment: CDR1 SGHAT and CDR2 FQNNGV. The CDR3 consists of 14 residues. V dropped 6 bases and J dropped 5 bases, with 15 bases sitting between them.

This clonotype was seen ten or more times. The chain recombines TRBV5-1 with TRBJ1-1; tentatively, D is TRBD1 (5 bases). The CDR3 totals 13 residues. Trimming removed 4 bases at V and 1 base at J, with 8 bases between. CDR1 is SGHRS and CDR2 is YFSETQ in the germline V gene. In DNA form, the CDR3 reads TGCGCCAGCAGCCCCGGGGCGAACACTGAAGCTTTCTTT. This gives the protein CASSPGANTEAFF.

V usage is TRBV4-2 and J usage is TRBJ1-5; a weak D match, TRBD1 (6 bases). The germline V gene has CDR1 LGHNA and CDR2 YNFKEQ. Deletions cut 4 bases from V and 5 bases from J, with 18 bases between. CDR3 length: 16 residues. In DNA form, the CDR3 reads TGTGCCAGCAGCCCGTTGGGAGGAGGGGGAGATCAGCCCCAGCATTTT. Residues: CASSPLGGGGDQPQHF.

This clonotype appeared many times. The V gene is TRBV29-1, the J gene TRBJ2-2; D not resolved. The CDR3 loop spans 14 amino acids. Per the germline V gene, CDR1 is SQVTM and CDR2 is ANQGSEA. V lost 7 bases and J lost 4, with 16 bases in between. The DNA for the CDR3 is TGCAGCGCTGAGAGGCAGTCGAGCACCGGGGAGCTGTTTTTT. Residues: CSAERQSSTGELFF.

This clonotype was observed a handful of times. The V call is TRBV20-1, the J call TRBJ2-5; 9 bases align to TRBD1. The length of the CDR3 is 15 residues. In germline, CDR1 is DFQATT, CDR2 SNEGSKA (reference sequence). Losses at the gene ends were 6 bases for V and 5 bases for J; bases not matched to a gene: 13. CDR3 protein: CSAKTRTGVLETQYF. The DNA for the CDR3 is TGCAGTGCCAAAACCAGGACAGGGGTGCTTGAGACCCAGTACTTC.

This clonotype showed up just a few times. The V and J genes are TRBV2 and TRBJ1-6; 7 nucleotides match TRBD1. The germline gives CDR1 SNHLY, CDR2 FYNNEI. V was pared by 3 bases and J by 0 bases, with 2 bases of the junction left unmatched. This CDR3 has 16 amino acids. The CDR3 DNA reads TGTGCCAGCAGTGACGGGGACAGCTCCTATAATTCACCCCTCCACTTT. The encoded protein is CASSDGDSSYNSPLHF.

About this clonotype itself: A much bigger clone sits one base away, suggesting this may be a read error. V usage is TRBV5-1 and J usage is TRBJ2-2; TRBD2 matches 12 bases. CDR3 length: 19 residues. V trimming: 5 bases; J trimming: 5 bases; junction bases outside the gene matches: 16. The germline CDR1 and CDR2 sequences are SGHRS and YFSETQ. CDR3 sequence: CASRPRARLTSGSTGELFF. The CDR3 coding sequence is TGCGCCAGCAGACCCCGGGCGCGGTTGACTAGCGGGAGTACCGGGGAGCTGTTTTTT.

The table lists this clonotype with a few counts. The chain carries TRBV5-6 and TRBJ2-6; D may be TRBD1 or TRBD2 (6 bases each). Trimming left V 4 bases short and J 1 base short, with 18 bases between. The V gene's germline CDR1 is SGHDT and CDR2 YYEEEE. The CDR3 extends over 18 amino acids. DNA of the CDR3: TGTGCCAGCAGCAACCTACAGGGCGGGGTGTCTGGGGCCAACGTCCTGACTTTC. It encodes CASSNLQGGVSGANVLTF.

This chain links TRBV28 with TRBJ1-2; unclear D gene. CDR1 is MDHEN, CDR2 SYDVKM, per germline. The CDR3 is 13 amino acids. Trimming took 6 bases from V and 4 from J, leaving 12 bases between them. The CDR3 DNA reads as TGTGCCAGCAGCCCAGCATCAGGCTATGGCTACACCTTC. Translation gives CASSPASGYGYTF.

The chain employs TRBV10-3 and TRBJ2-1; D assignment may be TRBD1 or TRBD2 (5 bases each). The V and J ends lost 1 base and 12 bases respectively, with 13 bases between them. This CDR3 comprises 13 residues. CDR1 is ENHRY, CDR2 SYGVKD, per germline. CDR3: CAISEFMGEGQFF. In nucleotides, the CDR3 is TGTGCCATCAGTGAGTTCATGGGGGAAGGGCAGTTCTTC.

This rearrangement joins TRBV9 to TRBJ2-6; TRBD1 matches at 7 bases. CDR1 is SGDLS, CDR2 YYNGEE, per germline. Trimming took 4 bases from V and 1 from J; bases not matched to a gene: 5. There are 16 residues in the CDR3. The CDR3 spells CASSTNRGSGANVLTF. CDR3 sequence (DNA): TGTGCCAGCAGCACAAACAGGGGTTCTGGGGCCAACGTCCTGACTTTC. Supplemented by reference TRBV9 and TRBJ2-6, the full variable domain reads DSGVTQTPKHLITATGQRVTLRCSPRSGDLSVYWYQQSLDQGLQFLIQYYNGEERAKGNILERFSAQQFPDLHSELNLSSLELGDSALYFCASSTNRGSGANVLTFGAGSRLTVL.

This clonotype was detected ten times or more. This sequence joins TRBV27 and TRBJ2-1; 9 bases agree with TRBD1. Germline V CDR1 and CDR2: MNHEY, SMNVEV (reference sequence). The J segment lost 14 bases and the V segment lost 3 bases, leaving 11 bases of the junction unmatched. The CDR3 loop spans 14 amino acids. The CDR3 bases are TGTGCCAGCAGTTTCAAACAGGGGGCGCGGGGGAAGTTCTTC. Translating it yields CASSFKQGARGKFF.

This clonotype was found many times. This chain connects TRBV5-1 to TRBJ2-7; 7 bases match TRBD1. CDR3 length equals 14 residues. The germline V gene has CDR1 SGHRS and CDR2 YFSETQ. V shed 6 bases and J 3 bases; nucleotides not matched to a gene: 9. The CDR3 nucleotides read TGCGCCAGCAATCTCACAGGGGACAGCTACGAGCAGTACTTC. Encoded protein: CASNLTGDSYEQYF.

This clonotype was recorded many times. The genes are TRBV7-9 and TRBJ2-1; D not resolved. The V end lost 4 bases, the J end lost 3 bases, and 4 bases lay between the germline ends. In germline, CDR1 is SEHNR, CDR2 FQNEAQ (reference sequence). This CDR3 is 12 amino acids long. CDR3: CASSSFYNEQFF. The CDR3 DNA reads TGTGCCAGCAGCTCTTTCTACAATGAGCAGTTCTTC.

This clonotype was observed a handful of times. This sequence joins TRBV4-3 and TRBJ1-1; D not resolved. V was pared by 0 bases and J by 3 bases, with 14 bases between. This CDR3 is built from 16 residues. Germline CDR1 LGHNA, CDR2 YSLEER. CDR3 nucleotide sequence: TGCGCCAGCAGCCAAGATCTGATGATCATGGACACTGAAGCTTTCTTT. Encoded protein: CASSQDLMIMDTEAFF.

This clonotype was counted a few times. This CDR3 is CASSYSRQGYENTIYF. The CDR3, as DNA: TGTGCCAGCAGTTACTCGAGACAGGGATACGAAAACACCATATATTTT. This chain connects TRBV6-5 to TRBJ1-3; 7 bases agree with TRBD1. This CDR3 spans 16 amino acids. Germline values: CDR1 MNHEY, CDR2 SVGAGI. The V segment lost 0 bases and the J segment 6 bases; nucleotides outside the gene matches: 8.